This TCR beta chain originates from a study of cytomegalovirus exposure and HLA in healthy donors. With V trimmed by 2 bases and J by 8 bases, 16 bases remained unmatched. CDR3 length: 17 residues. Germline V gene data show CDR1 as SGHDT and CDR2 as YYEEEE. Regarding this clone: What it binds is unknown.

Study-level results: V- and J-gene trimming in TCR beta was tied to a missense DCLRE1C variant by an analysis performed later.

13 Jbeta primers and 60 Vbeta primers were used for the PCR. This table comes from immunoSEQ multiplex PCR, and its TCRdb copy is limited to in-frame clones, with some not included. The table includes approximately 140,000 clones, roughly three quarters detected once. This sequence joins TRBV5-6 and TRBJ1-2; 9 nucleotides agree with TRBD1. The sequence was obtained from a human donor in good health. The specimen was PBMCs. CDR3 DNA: TGTGCCAGCAGCTTATTACCGGGACAGGGTTTGGAGGACGGCTACACCTTC. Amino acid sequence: CASSLLPGQGLEDGYTF.